The text below deals with one TCR beta chain. The antigen is not known. Germline assignment: CDR1 MNHEY and CDR2 SVGEGT. This CDR3 has 16 residues. These data are taken from a study of T cells expressing NK-cell markers. Scientists made TCR beta cDNA using 5'RACE template switching with UMIs. TCRdb reprocessed the 5' RACE reads, with one entry per CDR3 protein and no DNA. Here the sample table reports approximately 380,000 distinct CDR3 sequences. Findings and limits, study-wide: CD8+ T cells in more than five donors included dominant NKG2C+ clonotypes at roughly 1.0-8%.

This receptor was obtained from a man aged 18 to 70 in good health. The chain is built from TRBV6-2 or TRBV6-3 and TRBJ2-6. Sequenced input: blood T cells: a sorted CD56 or NKG2C T cell subset, CD4+ or CD8+ T cells, or bulk PBMC T cells (not recorded which). CDR3 amino acids: CASSYSLVSGANVLTF.